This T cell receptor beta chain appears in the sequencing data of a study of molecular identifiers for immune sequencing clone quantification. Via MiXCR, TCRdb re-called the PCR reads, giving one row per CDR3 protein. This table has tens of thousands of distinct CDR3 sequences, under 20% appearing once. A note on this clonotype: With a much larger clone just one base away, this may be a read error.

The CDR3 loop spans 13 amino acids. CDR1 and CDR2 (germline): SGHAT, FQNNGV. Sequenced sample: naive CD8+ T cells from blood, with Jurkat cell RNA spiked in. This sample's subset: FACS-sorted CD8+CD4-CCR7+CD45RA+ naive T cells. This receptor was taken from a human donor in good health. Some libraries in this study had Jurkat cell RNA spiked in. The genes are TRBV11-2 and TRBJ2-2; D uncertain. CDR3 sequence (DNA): TGTGCCGGCAGCCTCGTAGGCACCGGGGAGCTGTTTTTT. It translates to CAGSLVGTGELFF. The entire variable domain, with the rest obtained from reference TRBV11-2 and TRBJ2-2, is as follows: EAGVAQSPRYKIIEKRQSVAFWCNPISGHATLYWYQQILGQGPKLLIQFQNNGVVDDSQLPKDRFSAERLKGVDSTLKIQPAKLEDSAVYLCAGSLVGTGELFFGEGSRLTVL.